The 2 T cell receptor beta chains reported below all come from one sample, sequenced in a study of radiation and T cells in renal cell carcinoma. Treatment noted: 15 Gy SBRT to primary tumor, nephrectomy 4 weeks later. Some clones are missing from TCRdb's copy, which holds only in-frame ones; the method was immunoSEQ multiplex PCR. The table lists tens of thousands of clones, 40% to 55% of them singletons, with 16% in the top ten. The sequencing here drew on tumor tissue, taken from a patient whose treatment included radiotherapy and nephrectomy. These receptors were collected from a woman between 45 and 65 years old with renal cell carcinoma.

The chain has TRBV6-5 and TRBJ1-2; 7 nucleotides align to TRBD1. Germline lookup yields CDR1 MNHEY and CDR2 SVGAGI. The trim removed 8 bases at V and 5 bases at J, leaving 5 bases unmatched. CDR3 length: 12 residues. CDR3 residues: CASFRDRYGYTF. DNA for the CDR3: TGTGCCAGCTTCCGGGACAGATATGGCTACACCTTC.

The table lists this clone with a few counts. The V gene is TRBV6-5, the J gene TRBJ2-2, with D perhaps being TRBD1 or TRBD2 (5 bases each). Germline assignment: CDR1 MNHEY and CDR2 SVGAGI. This CDR3 is built from 15 residues. Trimming pared 6 bases from V and 4 bases from J, leaving 15 bases between. CDR3 nucleotides: TGTGCCAGCAGACTCAGGGAGTGGAGCACCGGGGAGCTGTTTTTT. Its protein product is CASRLREWSTGELFF.